The T cell receptor beta chain under discussion was sequenced for a study of vaccination effects on CD4 cells after COVID-19. Across the study: The median interval between the second dose and post-vaccine sampling was 72 days.

Details on this clone: No antigen is known for it.

The protocol was immunoSEQ multiplex PCR, while the TCRdb copy is restricted to in-frame clones and leaves out a portion. Of about 38,000 clones in the sample, 70% to 85% were seen once. CD4+ T cells specific for antigen were expanded with viral peptide pools by the ViraFEST assay before sequencing. Subsequent to a culture period of under 11 days, CD4+ T cells were isolated. Participants each got two BNT162b2 or mRNA-1273 vaccine doses. The ends lost 2 bases at V and 0 bases at J; junction bases unmatched: 7. CDR3 size: 18 residues. Per the germline V gene, CDR1 is MNHEY and CDR2 is SMNVEV (reference sequence). Study findings and constraints: The study enrolled few convalescent patients and sampled no early post-infection timepoints.

This specimen was CD4+ T cells from PBMCs cultured with HCoV-NL63 spike peptides, taken after COVID-19 vaccination. The TCR comes from a human donor who received a COVID-19 vaccine. Some clones in this sample may be carry-over from other donors' samples. The chain combines TRBV27 with TRBJ2-3; 11 nucleotides line up with TRBD2. As DNA, the CDR3 is TGTGCCAGCAGTTTACTCACTAGCGGGGGTGAAAGCACAGATACGCAGTATTTT. Protein sequence: CASSLLTSGGESTDTQYF.